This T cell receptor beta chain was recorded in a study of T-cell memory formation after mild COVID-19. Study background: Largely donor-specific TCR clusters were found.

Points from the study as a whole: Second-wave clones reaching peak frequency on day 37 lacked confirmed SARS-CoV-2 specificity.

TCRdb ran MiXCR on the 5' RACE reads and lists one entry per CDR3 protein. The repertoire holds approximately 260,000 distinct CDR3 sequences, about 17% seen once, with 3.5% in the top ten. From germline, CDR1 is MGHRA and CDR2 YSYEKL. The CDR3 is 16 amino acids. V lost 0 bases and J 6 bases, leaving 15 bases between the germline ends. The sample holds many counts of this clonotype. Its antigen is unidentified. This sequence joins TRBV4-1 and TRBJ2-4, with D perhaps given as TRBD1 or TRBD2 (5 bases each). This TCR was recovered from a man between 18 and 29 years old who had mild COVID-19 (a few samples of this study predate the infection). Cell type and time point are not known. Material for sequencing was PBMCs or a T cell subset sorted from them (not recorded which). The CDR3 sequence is CASSQDGAGLGNIQYF. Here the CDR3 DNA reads TGCGCCAGCAGCCAAGACGGGGCAGGGTTGGGAAACATTCAGTACTTC.